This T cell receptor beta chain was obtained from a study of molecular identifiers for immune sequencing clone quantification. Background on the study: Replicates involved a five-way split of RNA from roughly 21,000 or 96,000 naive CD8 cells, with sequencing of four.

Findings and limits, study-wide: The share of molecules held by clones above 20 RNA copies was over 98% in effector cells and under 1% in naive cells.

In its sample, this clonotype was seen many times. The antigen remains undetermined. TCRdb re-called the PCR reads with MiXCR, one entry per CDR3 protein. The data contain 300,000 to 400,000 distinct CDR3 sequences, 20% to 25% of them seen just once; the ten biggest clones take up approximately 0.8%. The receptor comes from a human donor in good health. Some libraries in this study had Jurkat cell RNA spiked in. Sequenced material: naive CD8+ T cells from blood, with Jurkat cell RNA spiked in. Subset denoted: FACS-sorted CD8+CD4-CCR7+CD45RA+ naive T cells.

CDR3: CASRGTALGTGELFF. As DNA, the CDR3 is TGCGCCAGCAGAGGGACGGCCCTGGGCACCGGGGAGCTGTTTTTT. This chain connects TRBV10-2 to TRBJ2-2; the D gene could be TRBD1 or TRBD2 (5 bases each). V was trimmed by 6 bases and J by 4 bases, leaving 15 bases between them. This CDR3 region has 15 residues. Germline-derived CDR1 and CDR2 are WSHSY and SAAADI.